This T cell receptor (beta chain) came from a study of T-cell memory formation after mild COVID-19. Study-level findings and limits: Cross-reactive memory appears to have joined, as suggested by some responding clones showing up in pre-infection memory. Clones which contracted sat mainly in CM and EM if CD4+, and in EMRA if CD8+.

Each CDR3 protein is one row after TCRdb ran MiXCR on the 5' RACE reads. This sample has approximately 490,000 distinct CDR3 sequences; approximately 20% occur once, and the top ten carry around 12%. Details on this clonotype: What it recognizes is unknown.

The sequence was collected from an adult woman who had mild COVID-19 (a few samples of this study predate the infection). Cell type and time point are not known. Sequencing input: PBMCs or a T cell subset sorted from them (not recorded which).

CDR3 protein: CARQLAGGHEQFF. CDR3 DNA sequence: TGTGCCCGACAACTAGCGGGAGGCCATGAGCAGTTCTTC. The chain joins TRBV30 to TRBJ2-1; TRBD2 aligns across 12 bases. V was pared by 8 bases and J by 8 bases, with 7 bases of the junction left unmatched. Germline V CDR1 and CDR2: GTSNPN, SVGIG (reference sequence). The CDR3 length is 13 residues. The whole variable domain, filled in from reference TRBV30 and TRBJ2-1, reads SQTIHQWPATLVQPVGSPLSLECTVEGTSNPNLYWYRQAAGRGLQLLFYSVGIGQISSEVPQNLSASRPQDRQFILSSKKLLLSDSGFYLCARQLAGGHEQFFGPGTRLTVL.